This entry describes one T cell receptor beta chain. Its cognate antigen is unknown. Sequencing was performed with immunoSEQ multiplex PCR; in TCRdb, only in-frame clones are kept and a portion is missing. The profile shows roughly 57,000 clones, under 95% of them singletons. The germline V gene has CDR1 SGHRS and CDR2 YFSETQ. Germline trimming cut 4 bases from V and 4 bases from J; bases unmatched to any gene: 10. The CDR3 totals 15 residues. The sample comes from a study of early stage breast cancer tumors. Overall study: Most invasive tumors, about 80% of the 16, were ER+/PR+/HER2-. General study results and limits: Unsorted bulk genomic DNA sequencing lacked pairing and functional marker data. Enriched TCRB sequences shared across patients were mostly commonly generated sequences.

The sequencing input was blood. This chain joins TRBV5-1 and TRBJ1-2; 7 bases line up with TRBD1. The receptor was derived from a person aged 70 to 80 with breast cancer. The chain's CDR3 is CASSLQGRKSYGYTF. CDR3 in DNA: TGCGCCAGCAGCCTACAGGGGAGGAAGAGCTATGGCTACACCTTC.